The entry below gives a single T cell receptor (beta chain) sequence along with its context. The antigen remains undetermined. Trimming at V came to 5 bases and at J to 2 bases, leaving 10 bases not matched to a gene. The CDR3 runs to 17 residues. Germline V gene sequence: CDR1 SGHTA, CDR2 FQGNSA. This specimen comes from a study of multiple sclerosis patients with progressive multifocal leukoencephalopathy. General study findings and limits: Before and during natalizumab, the clones expanded at PML already existed.

Time point meaning: time of PML onset. The T3 samples were drawn when PML began. Clones were read by immunoSEQ multiplex PCR, and TCRdb kept only the in-frame ones, dropping some. The data hold approximately 28,000 clones, with 87% observed a single time. The V call is TRBV7-2, the J call TRBJ2-3; 10 nucleotides align to TRBD1. The material was PBMCs, obtained from a patient treated with natalizumab. This sequence was found in a woman in her thirties or forties with progressive multifocal leukoencephalopathy. The CDR3 DNA is TGTGCCAGCAGCCCCGCTGGGGGGACAGGGGCCACAGATACGCAGTATTTT. Protein: CASSPAGGTGATDTQYF. The complete variable domain, with remaining parts taken from reference TRBV7-2 and TRBJ2-3, reads GAGVSQSPSNKVTEKGKDVELRCDPISGHTALYWYRQSLGQGLEFLIYFQGNSAPDKSGLPSDRFSAERTGGSVSTLTIQRTQQEDSAVYLCASSPAGGTGATDTQYFGPGTRLTVL.